This entry features one TCR beta chain sequence. Its matching antigen is unknown. Assay: immunoSEQ multiplex PCR; the TCRdb copy retains only in-frame clones and omits some. The sample holds some 180,000 clones, approximately 91% seen once. This specimen comes from a study of T cell responses to AZD1222 COVID-19 vaccine. Study-level findings and limits: Clonal diversity was possibly underestimated, and the donors were mostly white British, with more females.

This receptor was identified in an adult who received the AZD1222 COVID-19 vaccine. Sample: peripheral blood, taken 28 days after the second AZD1222 dose.

The chain's CDR3 is CASSFKALGGVRTTEAFF. The CDR3 DNA follows: TGTGCCAGCAGTTTTAAGGCCCTAGGGGGGGTACGAACAACTGAAGCTTTCTTT. The gene calls are TRBV27 and TRBJ1-1; maybe TRBD1 (6 bases). The length of the CDR3 is 18 residues. Trimming took off 3 bases at V and 5 bases at J, with 25 bases between the two ends. Germline V gene sequence: CDR1 MNHEY, CDR2 SMNVEV (reference sequence).